The 28 T cell receptor beta chains listed next were all sequenced from one sample in a study of shared clonotypes between healthy human individuals. Using immunoSEQ multiplex PCR, the repertoire was profiled, and TCRdb retains in-frame clones only, with some absent. The sample carries 1.6 million or so clones, roughly 96% recorded once. Sequencing used naive CD4+ T cells sorted from blood. Sample subset: CD45RA+ positively selected. The receptor source for this set is a man aged 30 to 39 in good health.

The J gene is TRBJ2-1, the V gene TRBV7-3, with D hard to call. Germline CDR1 SGHTA, CDR2 FQGTGA. V was cut by 3 bases and J by 6 bases, with 15 bases left in between. The CDR3 is made up of 15 amino acids. The CDR3 protein is CASSFSHLMGNEQFF. CDR3 sequence (DNA): TGTGCCAGCAGCTTTAGCCATCTGATGGGCAATGAGCAGTTCTTC.

The rearrangement links TRBV10-3 to TRBJ2-7; the D is unclear. Germline loops: CDR1 ENHRY, CDR2 SYGVKD. The CDR3 contains 13 residues. Deletions cut 3 bases from V and 4 bases from J, with 10 bases between. In DNA, the CDR3 is TGTGCCATCAGTGAAGGGCCTTCATACGAGCAGTACTTC. This codes for CAISEGPSYEQYF.

The V and J genes are TRBV6-5 and TRBJ1-1, with TRBD1 identical over 7 bases. Trimming at V came to 6 bases and at J to 1 base, leaving 8 bases not matched to a gene. The CDR3 extends over 15 amino acids. The germline V gene has CDR1 MNHEY and CDR2 SVGAGI. DNA of the CDR3: TGTGCCAGCAGATTTCAGACAGGGCCGAACACTGAAGCTTTCTTT. Translating it yields CASRFQTGPNTEAFF.

The rearrangement joins TRBV2 to TRBJ2-5; D tentatively reads TRBD1 or TRBD2 (5 bases each). This CDR3 has 15 amino acids. CDR1 and CDR2 (germline): SNHLY, FYNNEI. The V gene lost 6 bases and the J gene lost 5 bases, with 19 bases spanning the gap. CDR3 bases: TGTGCCAGCAGACGCCTGGGGGTAATGCAGGAGACCCAGTACTTC. Encoded protein: CASRRLGVMQETQYF.

The V gene is TRBV5-1, the J gene TRBJ2-2; D gene unclear. V was cut by 0 bases and J by 6 bases, with 9 bases left in between. The CDR3 has 14 residues. From germline, CDR1 is SGHRS and CDR2 YFSETQ. CDR3 region: CASSLAGFAGELFF. The CDR3 DNA follows: TGCGCCAGCAGCTTGGCTGGGTTCGCCGGGGAGCTGTTTTTT.

V gene TRBV21-1 combines with J gene TRBJ2-5; TRBD2, the table's D call, lacks a check against the DNA. TRBV21-1 represents a pseudogene. There are 14 residues in the CDR3. The CDR3 here is CAISPPRDQETQYF. The DNA of the CDR3 is TGTGCCATATCCCCCCCGCGGGATCAAGAGACCCAGTACTTC.

The V gene is TRBV6-5, the J gene TRBJ1-2; 7 positions agree with TRBD1. Trimming cost V 5 bases and J 7 bases; bases outside gene matches: 13. The CDR3 contains 15 residues. Looked up from germline, CDR1 is MNHEY and CDR2 is SVGAGI. CDR3 in DNA: TGTGCCAGCAGTACTCGACAGGGCGGTCCTGGTGGCTACACCTTC. Translated: CASSTRQGGPGGYTF.

The J gene is TRBJ1-1, the V gene TRBV6-1; no reliable D call. CDR1 is MNHNS, CDR2 SASEGT, per germline. V lost 6 bases and J 1 base, leaving 9 bases between the germline ends. This CDR3 is built from 13 residues. The DNA for the CDR3 is TGTGCCAGCAGAGGCACCTCGAACACTGAAGCTTTCTTT. The encoded protein is CASRGTSNTEAFF.

This clone was recorded only once. The rearrangement uses TRBV5-1 and TRBJ2-1; no clear D gene. Germline-derived CDR1 and CDR2 are SGHRS and YFSETQ. This CDR3 comprises 13 residues. The germline V and J ends were trimmed by 0 bases and 8 bases, with 9 bases remaining between them. The CDR3 loop reads CASSLGYLDEQFF. The CDR3 DNA is TGCGCCAGCAGCTTGGGGTATTTGGATGAGCAGTTCTTC.

The rearrangement uses TRBV27 and TRBJ2-2, with D possibly being TRBD2 (7 bases). Germline CDR1 is MNHEY and CDR2 is SMNVEV (reference sequence). The length of the CDR3 is 16 residues. V lost 6 bases to trimming and J lost 4 bases, with 18 bases between them. The CDR3 DNA sequence: TGTGCCAGCAGGTTCCTAGGGGGGGCGAGCACCGGGGAGCTGTTTTTT. Translated, it gives CASRFLGGASTGELFF.

The V and J genes are TRBV5-1 and TRBJ2-1, with 9 positions matching TRBD2. CDR1 and CDR2 from the germline V gene are SGHRS and YFSETQ. The CDR3 is made up of 16 amino acids. Germline trimming cut 0 bases from V and 10 bases from J; bases unmatched to any gene: 11. The CDR3, as DNA: TGCGCCAGCAGCTTGGTCGGGCTAGCGGGGCGTACCGAGCAGTTCTTC. Translating gives CASSLVGLAGRTEQFF.

The chain employs TRBV11-2 and TRBJ2-1, with D possibly TRBD2 on 6 matching bases. The CDR3 length is 14 residues. Per the germline V gene, CDR1 is SGHAT and CDR2 is FQNNGV. Trimming pared 2 bases from V and 7 bases from J, leaving 12 bases between. The CDR3 region has the DNA TGTGCCAGCAGCTTACCGGGACTGGGGAATGAGCAGTTCTTC. Its protein is CASSLPGLGNEQFF.

The rearrangement joins TRBV29-1 to TRBJ1-5; 7 bases map to TRBD1. Germline V gene sequence: CDR1 SQVTM, CDR2 ANQGSEA. Unmatched junction bases numbered 3, after V lost 4 bases and J lost 3 bases. The CDR3 is made up of 13 amino acids. CDR3 coding DNA: TGCAGCGTTGGGGGACAGTTCAATCAGCCCCAGCATTTT. It is translated as CSVGGQFNQPQHF.

The rearrangement links TRBV5-1 to TRBJ2-7; 7 bases are shared with TRBD2. Germline lookup yields CDR1 SGHRS and CDR2 YFSETQ. Losses at the gene ends were 2 bases for V and 3 bases for J; bases not matched to a gene: 8. This CDR3 is built from 15 residues. The CDR3 sequence is CASSFGLADFYEQYF. In nucleotides, the CDR3 is TGCGCCAGCAGCTTCGGTCTAGCGGACTTCTACGAGCAGTACTTC.

The genes are TRBV11-3 and TRBJ1-1; 7 nucleotides match TRBD1. CDR3 length equals 14 residues. CDR1 and CDR2 (germline): SGHNT, YENEEA. The J segment lost 4 bases and the V segment lost 5 bases, leaving 7 bases of the junction unmatched. The CDR3 DNA reads TGTGCCAGCAGCCCTAGTCAGGGGGGCACTGAAGCTTTCTTT. It yields the protein CASSPSQGGTEAFF.

This chain joins TRBV5-5 and TRBJ2-3; no firm D call. The germline gives CDR1 SGHKS, CDR2 YYEKEE (reference sequence). The V end was cut by 4 bases, the J end by 0 bases, with 15 bases between. There are 16 residues in the CDR3. Written as DNA, the CDR3 is TGTGCCAGCAGCCCGTACTACCTCTCTAGCACAGATACGCAGTATTTT. It translates to CASSPYYLSSTDTQYF.

The V and J genes are TRBV7-2 and TRBJ1-3; D might be TRBD1 (5 bases). Germline assignment: CDR1 SGHTA and CDR2 FQGNSA. This CDR3 is 14 amino acids long. V gave up 5 bases and J gave up 4 bases, with 12 bases separating them. This chain's CDR3 is CASSLGVLGNTIYF. CDR3 DNA: TGTGCCAGCAGCCTAGGGGTTTTAGGAAACACCATATATTTT.

The rearrangement uses TRBV7-9 and TRBJ1-2, with TRBD1 matching 9 bases. The CDR3 contains 15 residues. Germline CDR1 is SEHNR and CDR2 is FQNEAQ (reference sequence). V was pared by 5 bases and J by 3 bases, with 7 bases of the junction left unmatched. The CDR3 region is CASSQGTGNYYGYTF. Here the CDR3 DNA reads TGTGCCAGCAGCCAAGGGACAGGGAACTACTATGGCTACACCTTC.

On this clone: Other DNA sequences from this sample encode an identical CDR3 as well. The V gene is TRBV29-1, the J gene TRBJ2-3; D is undetermined. This CDR3 comprises 13 residues. The V end lost 1 base, the J end lost 2 bases, and 7 bases lay between the germline ends. Germline V gene data show CDR1 as SQVTM and CDR2 as ANQGSEA. For the CDR3, the DNA is TGCAGCGTTGAAGGCAGGCACACAGATACGCAGTATTTT. Protein: CSVEGRHTDTQYF.

This clone is a singleton in its sample. The chain links TRBV19 to TRBJ2-1; D is ambiguous. The CDR3 extends over 17 amino acids. V was trimmed by 7 bases and J by 0 bases, leaving 19 bases between them. From germline, CDR1 is LNHDA and CDR2 SQIVND (reference sequence). Here the CDR3 reads CASTPSSGSSSYNEQFF. CDR3 bases: TGTGCCAGTACCCCCTCATCCGGGTCGAGCTCCTACAATGAGCAGTTCTTC.

This clone was seen once. This chain uses TRBV4-1 with TRBJ1-4; 8 nucleotides agree with TRBD1. This CDR3 spans 19 amino acids. Trimming took 1 base from V and 8 from J; bases not matched to a gene: 18. CDR1 is MGHRA, CDR2 YSYEKL, per germline. In DNA form, the CDR3 reads TGCGCCAGCAGCCAAGGAAACCACCCCACGACAGGGGATTGGGAAAAACTGTTTTTT. Protein: CASSQGNHPTTGDWEKLFF.

This chain links TRBV14 with TRBJ2-5, with D uncertain. The CDR3 has 14 amino acids. Looked up from germline, CDR1 is SGHDN and CDR2 is FVKESK. V lost 0 bases to trimming and J lost 5 bases, with 10 bases between them. Here the CDR3 reads CASSQDLQWETQYF. Written as DNA, the CDR3 is TGTGCCAGCAGCCAAGATCTACAATGGGAGACCCAGTACTTC.

The chain couples TRBV7-2 to TRBJ2-7; maybe TRBD1 (5 bases). This CDR3 contains 12 residues. Germline V gene lookup returns CDR1 SGHTA and CDR2 FQGNSA. V was clipped by 6 bases and J by 2 bases, with 8 bases between them. DNA of the CDR3: TGTGCCAGCAGGGCAGGGCCCTACGAGCAGTACTTC. Amino acid sequence: CASRAGPYEQYF.

Comment on this clone: The sample carries other DNA sequences with the same CDR3. The chain joins TRBV28 to TRBJ1-2; perhaps TRBD1 as D (6 bases). The length of the CDR3 is 12 residues. V lost 4 bases to trimming and J lost 4 bases, with 7 bases between them. Germline CDR1 is MDHEN and CDR2 is SYDVKM. CDR3 nucleotides: TGTGCCAGCAGTTCGGACAGCTATGGCTACACCTTC. Protein sequence: CASSSDSYGYTF.

The chain has TRBV11-2 and TRBJ2-1; no firm D call. The CDR3 runs 14 residues. The V end was cut by 5 bases, the J end by 6 bases, with 14 bases between. CDR1 SGHAT and CDR2 FQNNGV come from the germline V gene. In DNA form, the CDR3 reads TGTGCCAGCAGCCCCCCGAACTGGATCAATGAGCAGTTCTTC. As protein: CASSPPNWINEQFF.

The chain has TRBV7-6 and TRBJ2-1; no firm D call. V lost 2 bases to trimming and J lost 3 bases, with 8 bases between them. CDR1 SGHVS and CDR2 FNYEAQ come from the germline V gene. This CDR3 has 14 amino acids. The CDR3 region is CASSLLTLYNEQFF. The CDR3 DNA reads as TGTGCCAGCAGCTTATTGACCCTCTACAATGAGCAGTTCTTC.

This chain links TRBV7-3 with TRBJ2-1; TRBD2 agrees at 8 bases. Losses at the gene ends were 5 bases for V and 9 bases for J; bases not matched to a gene: 12. CDR3 length: 15 amino acids. Germline CDR1 and CDR2: SGHTA and FQGTGA. CDR3 sequence reads: CASSPTRGTRGEQFF. CDR3 coding DNA: TGTGCCAGCAGCCCCACCAGAGGGACTAGGGGTGAGCAGTTCTTC.

The chain joins TRBV5-5 to TRBJ2-1; the D gene could be TRBD1 or TRBD2 (5 bases each). The CDR3 loop spans 13 amino acids. Looked up from germline, CDR1 is SGHKS and CDR2 is YYEKEE (reference sequence). V lost 3 bases and J 8 bases, leaving 12 bases between the germline ends. The CDR3 sequence: CASSWDLPHEQFF. The CDR3 DNA follows: TGTGCCAGCAGCTGGGACCTTCCACATGAGCAGTTCTTC. The full variable domain, rest sourced from reference TRBV5-5 and TRBJ2-1, is DAGVTQSPTHLIKTRGQQVTLRCSPISGHKSVSWYQQVLGQGPQFIFQYYEKEERGRGNFPDRFSARQFPNYSSELNVNALLLGDSALYLCASSWDLPHEQFFGPGTRLTVL.